This passage covers 18 T cell receptor beta chains from one sample sequenced in a study of cytomegalovirus exposure and HLA in healthy donors. The study ran its PCR with 60 Vbeta and 13 Jbeta primers. Clones were sequenced by immunoSEQ multiplex PCR, and TCRdb holds only the in-frame ones, with some missing. The sample yields 50,000 to 75,000 clones, more than 70% seen once. The specimen was PBMCs. All receptors come from a man aged 30 to 39 in good health and CMV-seropositive.

The rearrangement uses TRBV6-5 and TRBJ2-5, with D maybe TRBD2 (6 bases). From germline, CDR1 is MNHEY and CDR2 SVGAGI. The CDR3 spans 16 residues. The ends were cut back, 0 bases at V and 4 bases at J, with 15 bases in the middle. The CDR3 here is CASSYSGGDQGETQYF. Here the CDR3 DNA reads TGTGCCAGCAGTTACTCTGGCGGGGACCAGGGAGAGACCCAGTACTTC.

This rearrangement joins TRBV30 to TRBJ2-5; a possible D gene is TRBD1 (5 bases). The DNA end is more similar to TRBJ2-7, so the J call may be wrong. Germline-derived CDR1 and CDR2 are GTSNPN and SVGIG (reference sequence). The CDR3 consists of 15 residues. CDR3 loop: CAWSQGRVIAYEQYF. The CDR3 coding sequence is TGTGCCTGGAGTCAAGGCAGGGTAATCGCCTACGAGCAGTACTTC.

J is TRBJ2-2 and V is TRBV4-3; D is uncertain. Looked up from germline, CDR1 is LGHNA and CDR2 is YSLEER. V dropped 4 bases and J dropped 1 base, with 13 bases sitting between them. This CDR3 region has 16 residues. The CDR3 DNA is TGCGCCAGCAGCCTGCTTGCAGATTTGAACACCGGGGAGCTGTTTTTT. This encodes CASSLLADLNTGELFF.

The chain recombines TRBV6-5 with TRBJ1-6, with 7 bases matching TRBD1. The CDR3 runs 15 residues. Looked up from germline, CDR1 is MNHEY and CDR2 is SVGAGI. V shed 6 bases and J 6 bases; nucleotides not matched to a gene: 8. This chain's CDR3 is CASRGDSYTNSPLHF. In nucleotides, the CDR3 is TGTGCCAGCAGGGGGGACAGTTATACTAATTCACCCCTCCACTTT.

V and J are TRBV5-8 and TRBJ1-3; the D gene is possibly TRBD1 (6 bases). Trimming pared 4 bases from V and 0 bases from J, leaving 14 bases between. There are 16 residues in the CDR3. Germline V gives CDR1 SGHTS, CDR2 YDEGEE. The CDR3 DNA follows: TGTGCCAGCAGCCAGGACAGCCCTAACTCTGGAAACACCATATATTTT. Its translation: CASSQDSPNSGNTIYF.

The J gene is TRBJ2-1, the V gene TRBV19, with 10 bases fitting TRBD1. The CDR3 runs 15 residues. Looked up from germline, CDR1 is LNHDA and CDR2 is SQIVND (reference sequence). V was clipped by 3 bases and J by 9 bases; unmatched bases: 8. Here the CDR3 DNA reads TGTGCCAGTAGTATTAGGGACAGGGGCCTTTGTGAGCAGTTCTTC. This encodes CASSIRDRGLCEQFF. Variable domain in full (rest from reference TRBV19 and TRBJ2-1): DGGITQSPKYLFRKEGQNVTLSCEQNLNHDAMYWYRQDPGQGLRLIYYSQIVNDFQKGDIAEGYSVSREKKESFPLTVTSAQKNPTAFYLCASSIRDRGLCEQFFGPGTRLTVL.

The chain couples TRBV7-3 to TRBJ2-3; tentatively, D is TRBD2 (5 bases). CDR1 is SGHTA, CDR2 FQGTGA, per germline. This CDR3 comprises 14 residues. V shed 5 bases and J shed 5 bases, with 14 bases lying between them. CDR3 sequence (DNA): TGTGCCAGCAGCCCAGGACTGGGGAAAGATACGCAGTATTTT. This codes for CASSPGLGKDTQYF.

This clone was counted between two and nine times. The V gene is TRBV5-6, the J gene TRBJ1-1, with TRBD1 identical over 8 bases. Unmatched junction bases numbered 9, after V lost 3 bases and J lost 5 bases. The CDR3 sequence is 15 residues long. The germline V gene has CDR1 SGHDT and CDR2 YYEEEE. In DNA form, the CDR3 reads TGTGCCAGCAGCTCCGGACAGGGAGAGTGGACTGAAGCTTTCTTT. Translation gives CASSSGQGEWTEAFF. Full variable domain (rest looked up from reference TRBV5-6 and TRBJ1-1): DAGVTQSPTHLIKTRGQQVTLRCSPKSGHDTVSWYQQALGQGPQFIFQYYEEEERQRGNFPDRFSGHQFPNYSSELNVNALLLGDSALYLCASSSGQGEWTEAFFGQGTRLTVV.

This chain joins TRBV7-9 and TRBJ1-6, with D perhaps TRBD1 (5 bases). Germline CDR1 reads SEHNR; CDR2 reads FQNEAQ (reference sequence). V lost 5 bases to trimming and J lost 9 bases, with 20 bases between them. This CDR3 contains 16 residues. The DNA of the CDR3 is TGTGCCAGCAGCCGGACGGGGCAGGGACTTGGTTCACCCCTCCACTTT. This sequence encodes CASSRTGQGLGSPLHF.

CDR3 in amino acids: CASSSTGFLGELFF. In DNA form, the CDR3 reads TGTGCCAGCAGCTCTACAGGTTTCCTCGGGGAGCTGTTTTTT. The chain employs TRBV7-6 and TRBJ2-2; D possibly corresponds to TRBD1 (5 bases). CDR1 SGHVS and CDR2 FNYEAQ come from the germline V gene. The CDR3 sequence is 14 residues long. Trimming removed 4 bases from V and 7 bases from J, with 13 bases in between.

The chain joins TRBV5-1 to TRBJ1-6, with unresolved D. V lost 0 bases and J lost 10, with 11 bases in between. The CDR3 runs to 14 residues. The germline gives CDR1 SGHRS, CDR2 YFSETQ. In nucleotides, the CDR3 is TGCGCCAGCAGCTTGGGGTTTGAGAGGTCACCCCTCCACTTT. Its translation: CASSLGFERSPLHF.

This chain links TRBV7-8 with TRBJ2-6; D is unresolved. This CDR3 contains 16 residues. Looked up from germline, CDR1 is SGHVS and CDR2 is FQNEAQ. V lost 5 bases and J 1 base, leaving 12 bases between the germline ends. Here the CDR3 reads CASSPSRLSGANVLTF. DNA of the CDR3: TGTGCCAGCAGCCCGTCGCGACTGTCTGGGGCCAACGTCCTGACTTTC.

The chain recombines TRBV19 with TRBJ2-5; 8 nucleotides line up with TRBD1. V lost 1 base, J lost 6 bases, and 7 bases stayed unmatched. This CDR3 contains 15 residues. Germline V CDR1 and CDR2: LNHDA, SQIVND (reference sequence). The CDR3 bases are TGTGCCAGTAGTATAGGACGGGACAGGCGGCAGACCCAGTACTTC. Translated, it gives CASSIGRDRRQTQYF.

This clone has just a few counts. The V and J genes are TRBV27 and TRBJ1-6, with TRBD1 identical over 7 bases. The CDR3 length is 14 residues. Germline V gene sequence: CDR1 MNHEY, CDR2 SMNVEV (reference sequence). V dropped 10 bases and J dropped 7; count of bases not matched to a gene: 10. CDR3 sequence reads: CATNRQGPNSPLHF. In nucleotides, the CDR3 is TGTGCCACTAACCGACAGGGCCCGAATTCACCCCTCCACTTT.

DNA for the CDR3: TGTGCCAGCAGCTTAGGGACAGCCGAGAATCAGCCCCAGCATTTT. This gives the protein CASSLGTAENQPQHF. The chain carries TRBV7-9 and TRBJ1-5, with D perhaps TRBD1 (6 bases). Trimming took 1 base from V and 4 from J, leaving 11 bases between them. There are 15 residues in the CDR3. Germline V gives CDR1 SEHNR, CDR2 FQNEAQ (reference sequence).

This clone came up a few times. The chain recombines TRBV6-1 with TRBJ1-4; D unclear. The germline V gene has CDR1 MNHNS and CDR2 SASEGT. There are 14 residues in the CDR3. V lost 3 bases to trimming and J lost 8 bases, with 13 bases between them. The CDR3 sequence is CASSDGLRREKLFF. DNA of the CDR3: TGTGCCAGCAGTGACGGACTGAGGAGGGAAAAACTGTTTTTT.

This chain links TRBV7-3 with TRBJ1-1; TRBD1 matches at 8 bases. CDR1 and CDR2 (germline): SGHTA, FQGTGA. The J segment lost 9 bases and the V segment lost 5 bases, leaving 11 bases of the junction unmatched. The length of the CDR3 is 14 residues. Here the CDR3 DNA reads TGTGCCAGCAGCCTGAGACCGGGACAGGATCAAGCTTTCTTT. This gives the protein CASSLRPGQDQAFF.

The chain combines TRBV2 with TRBJ2-7; 7 bases line up with TRBD1. Germline CDR1 is SNHLY and CDR2 is FYNNEI. The CDR3 consists of 12 residues. V trimming: 6 bases; J trimming: 5 bases; junction bases outside the gene matches: 4. The CDR3 DNA follows: TGTGCCAGCAGCGGGGACAGTCACGAGCAGTACTTC. Amino acid sequence: CASSGDSHEQYF. Full variable domain (remainder filled in from reference TRBV2 and TRBJ2-7): EPEVTQTPSHQVTQMGQEVILRCVPISNHLYFYWYRQILGQKVEFLVSFYNNEISEKSEIFDDQFSVERPDGSNFTLKIRSTKLEDSAMYFCASSGDSHEQYFGPGTRLTVT.